Presented here are 26 T cell receptor beta chains from one specimen sequenced in a study of cytomegalovirus exposure and HLA in healthy donors. A multiplex PCR was run with 60 Vbeta primers and 13 Jbeta primers. The table came from immunoSEQ multiplex PCR; TCRdb's copy has only in-frame clones and leaves some out. The data contain 150,000 to 200,000 clones, 60% to 80% of them seen just once; the ten biggest clones take up under 1.5%. Sequencing was performed on PBMCs. These receptors all stem from a male donor in good health and CMV-seronegative.

The rearrangement links TRBV4-3 to TRBJ2-7, with D maybe TRBD2 (5 bases). Germline values: CDR1 LGHNA, CDR2 YSLEER. CDR3 length: 16 amino acids. Trimming pared 3 bases from V and 6 bases from J, leaving 21 bases between. In DNA form, the CDR3 reads TGCGCCAGCAGCCAGGCAGCTGACTACCCTGGGTTCGAGCAGTACTTC. This gives the protein CASSQAADYPGFEQYF.

The table lists this clone with a few counts. The chain couples TRBV10-3 to TRBJ2-3, with 9 bases fitting TRBD2. Germline V CDR1 and CDR2: ENHRY, SYGVKD. Unmatched junction bases numbered 1, after V lost 2 bases and J lost 1 base. This CDR3 spans 15 amino acids. In DNA, the CDR3 is TGTGCCATCAGTGAGGTAGCGGGGGGCACAGATACGCAGTATTTT. Amino acid sequence: CAISEVAGGTDTQYF.

This chain joins TRBV27 and TRBJ1-6, with D maybe TRBD1 (5 bases). The CDR3 extends over 14 amino acids. CDR1 is MNHEY, CDR2 SMNVEV, per germline (reference sequence). V was pared by 2 bases and J by 7 bases, with 9 bases between. This CDR3 reads CASSLQGANSPLHF. The CDR3 DNA reads as TGTGCCAGCAGTTTACAAGGGGCCAATTCACCCCTCCACTTT.

The gene calls are TRBV30 and TRBJ2-3, with a possible D match to TRBD2 (5 bases). Deletions cut 3 bases from V and 6 bases from J, with 13 bases between. This CDR3 spans 13 amino acids. In germline, CDR1 is GTSNPN, CDR2 SVGIG (reference sequence). DNA of the CDR3: TGTGCCTGGAGGACAAAAGGCGGGGATACGCAGTATTTT. The encoded protein is CAWRTKGGDTQYF.

This clone has only one observation. The chain is built from TRBV28 and TRBJ1-2; TRBD1 matches 11 bases. Germline loops: CDR1 MDHEN, CDR2 SYDVKM. The junction had 0 bases not matched to a gene; V was cut back by 8 bases and J by 7 bases. The CDR3 is 11 amino acids. The CDR3 region has the DNA TGTGCCAGCGGACAGGGGGCTGGCTACACCTTC. It codes for CASGQGAGYTF.

V gene TRBV21-1 combines with J gene TRBJ1-1. TRBV21-1 is labeled a pseudogene. CDR3 length equals 14 residues. CDR3: CASSKVGEETEAFF. The DNA for the CDR3 is TGTGCCAGCAGCAAAGTGGGAGAGGAGACTGAAGCTTTCTTT.

This clone was observed a few times. The V and J genes are TRBV11-2 and TRBJ1-1; D perhaps matches TRBD1 (5 bases). The germline V and J ends were trimmed by 0 bases and 2 bases, with 10 bases remaining between them. Germline CDR1 is SGHAT and CDR2 is FQNNGV. CDR3 size: 15 residues. The CDR3 here is CASSLETDRNTEAFF. The CDR3 DNA follows: TGTGCCAGCAGCTTAGAAACAGACAGAAACACTGAAGCTTTCTTT.

This rearrangement joins TRBV9 to TRBJ1-1; 7 bases are a match to TRBD1. Germline values: CDR1 SGDLS, CDR2 YYNGEE. The CDR3 totals 14 residues. Trimming cost V 3 bases and J 4 bases; bases outside gene matches: 6. The DNA of the CDR3 is TGTGCCAGCAGCGCGCAGGGGGTCGGCACTGAAGCTTTCTTT. Protein: CASSAQGVGTEAFF.

This chain uses TRBV7-2 with TRBJ2-5, with TRBD2 matching 9 bases. With 5 bases clipped from V and 4 bases from J, the junction kept 2 bases outside the gene matches. The CDR3 sequence is 13 residues long. Germline-derived CDR1 and CDR2 are SGHTA and FQGNSA. Here the CDR3 reads CASSGGRGETQYF. The CDR3 DNA reads TGTGCCAGCAGCGGCGGGAGGGGAGAGACCCAGTACTTC.

The chain is built from TRBV15 and TRBJ1-5; no clear D. Germline CDR1 reads LNHNV; CDR2 reads YYDKDF (reference sequence). Trimming left V 0 bases short and J 0 bases short, with 6 bases between. CDR3 length equals 15 residues. DNA of the CDR3: TGTGCCACCAGCAGAGACCAGTATAGCAATCAGCCCCAGCATTTT. This translates into CATSRDQYSNQPQHF.

The chain uses TRBV19 and TRBJ2-2, with 9 bases matching TRBD2. V shed 3 bases and J 5 bases; nucleotides not matched to a gene: 4. The CDR3 sequence is 15 residues long. Germline lookup yields CDR1 LNHDA and CDR2 SQIVND (reference sequence). The CDR3 coding sequence is TGTGCCAGTAGTATCGGAACTAGCGGGACCGGGGAGCTGTTTTTT. Its translation: CASSIGTSGTGELFF. The whole variable domain, filled in from reference TRBV19 and TRBJ2-2, reads DGGITQSPKYLFRKEGQNVTLSCEQNLNHDAMYWYRQDPGQGLRLIYYSQIVNDFQKGDIAEGYSVSREKKESFPLTVTSAQKNPTAFYLCASSIGTSGTGELFFGEGSRLTVL.

CDR3 coding DNA: TGTGCCGGACAGGGGACGGGAGAGACCCAGTACTTC. This sequence encodes CAGQGTGETQYF. V gene TRBV7-9 combines with J gene TRBJ2-5; 9 bases match TRBD1. The CDR3 has 12 amino acids. The V gene's germline CDR1 is SEHNR and CDR2 FQNEAQ (reference sequence). With V trimmed by 11 bases and J by 4 bases, 5 bases remained unmatched.

This chain uses TRBV15 with TRBJ1-1; D remains unclear. The V gene's germline CDR1 is LNHNV and CDR2 YYDKDF (reference sequence). Trimming removed 1 base at V and 7 bases at J, with 10 bases between. This CDR3 is 13 amino acids long. CDR3 DNA: TGTGCCACCAGCAGAGCGCGGTCGGTTGAAGCTTTCTTT. Translated, it gives CATSRARSVEAFF.

This chain uses TRBV10-3 with TRBJ2-7, with D hard to call. Germline values: CDR1 ENHRY, CDR2 SYGVKD. Trimming shortened V by 2 bases and J by 7 bases, and 6 bases separated the two germline ends. This CDR3 has 11 amino acids. The CDR3 DNA sequence: TGTGCCATCAGTGAGCTCCAGGAGCAGTACTTC. Its protein product is CAISELQEQYF.

The rearrangement joins TRBV19 to TRBJ2-3; perhaps TRBD2 as D (6 bases). Germline lookup yields CDR1 LNHDA and CDR2 SQIVND (reference sequence). Trimming cost V 3 bases and J 6 bases, with 16 bases left between them. CDR3 length: 15 amino acids. CDR3 bases: TGTGCCAGTAGTATGAGACTAGGAGTGGAGGATACGCAGTATTTT. Protein sequence: CASSMRLGVEDTQYF.

The gene calls are TRBV15 and TRBJ2-3; D is possibly TRBD2 (5 bases). Germline V lookup: CDR1 LNHNV, CDR2 YYDKDF (reference sequence). The CDR3 contains 12 residues. Trimming cost V 3 bases and J 5 bases, with 6 bases left between them. CDR3 in DNA: TGTGCCACCAGCAGTCGGGGAGATACGCAGTATTTT. As protein: CATSSRGDTQYF. Filled out from reference TRBV15 and TRBJ2-3, the complete variable domain reads DAMVIQNPRYQVTQFGKPVTLSCSQTLNHNVMYWYQQKSSQAPKLLFHYYDKDFNNEADTPDNFQSRRPNTSFCFLDIRSPGLGDTAMYLCATSSRGDTQYFGPGTRLTVL.

The chain links TRBV5-4 to TRBJ2-5, with no clear D. The ends were cut back, 7 bases at V and 4 bases at J, with 11 bases in the middle. The CDR3 is 12 residues long. Germline values: CDR1 SGHNT, CDR2 YYREEE (reference sequence). CDR3 coding DNA: TGTGCCAGCCGGAACCCGGGAGAGACCCAGTACTTC. It is translated as CASRNPGETQYF.

Concerning this clone: The sample has other DNA sequences that encode this CDR3 too. The V call is TRBV5-1, the J call TRBJ2-2; D not certain. V was clipped by 0 bases and J by 0 bases, with 6 bases between them. This CDR3 is built from 15 residues. The germline CDR1 and CDR2 sequences are SGHRS and YFSETQ. CDR3 DNA sequence: TGCGCCAGCAGCTTGGACAGTCCGAACACCGGGGAGCTGTTTTTT. It codes for CASSLDSPNTGELFF.

The CDR3: CASNPGTGGIEQYF. CDR3 coding DNA: TGTGCCAGTAACCCCGGGACAGGGGGAATCGAGCAGTACTTC. The chain has TRBV19 and TRBJ2-5; 11 bases line up with TRBD1. The J call may be wrong; the DNA end is better matched by TRBJ2-7. Germline CDR1 is LNHDA and CDR2 is SQIVND (reference sequence). The CDR3 is made up of 14 amino acids.

The gene calls are TRBV19 and TRBJ1-1, with D maybe TRBD1 (5 bases). Trimming removed 4 bases from V and 1 base from J, with 16 bases in between. CDR3 length equals 16 residues. The germline gives CDR1 LNHDA, CDR2 SQIVND (reference sequence). The CDR3 sequence is CASSTTPRDSNTEAFF. The CDR3 DNA follows: TGTGCCAGTAGTACAACACCCCGGGACTCGAACACTGAAGCTTTCTTT.

CDR3 nucleotide sequence: TGTGCCAGCAGCTTGAAGATCCGAGGGCAGCCCCAGCATTTT. This translates into CASSLKIRGQPQHF. This chain links TRBV5-8 with TRBJ1-5; D remains ambiguous. The ends were cut back, 1 base at V and 7 bases at J, with 12 bases in the middle. The CDR3 spans 14 residues. CDR1 is SGHTS, CDR2 YDEGEE, per germline.

This clone was seen just once. J is TRBJ2-5 and V is TRBV27; D call uncertain. The J call may be in error: the DNA end matches TRBJ2-7 better. Germline V gene sequence: CDR1 MNHEY, CDR2 SMNVEV (reference sequence). The CDR3 is 15 residues long. CDR3 in amino acids: CASSGGIADSYEQYF. CDR3 in DNA: TGTGCCAGCAGTGGCGGAATAGCAGACTCCTACGAGCAGTACTTC.

The chain links TRBV5-1 to TRBJ2-2; 8 bases line up with TRBD2. The trim removed 5 bases at V and 9 bases at J, leaving 6 bases unmatched. CDR3 length equals 13 residues. CDR1 and CDR2 from the germline V gene are SGHRS and YFSETQ. The CDR3 region has the DNA TGCGCCAGCAGTTCTCTAGCGGGCCGGGAGCTGTTTTTT. Amino acids: CASSSLAGRELFF.

This chain connects TRBV2 to TRBJ2-1; tentative D call: TRBD2 (6 bases). Per germline, CDR1 SNHLY and CDR2 FYNNEI. The V and J ends lost 6 bases and 0 bases respectively, with 12 bases between them. The CDR3 has 15 amino acids. The CDR3 reads CASRAGLSSYNEQFF. Written as DNA, the CDR3 is TGTGCCAGCAGGGCGGGGCTCAGCTCCTACAATGAGCAGTTCTTC.

The rearrangement links TRBV6-5 to TRBJ2-3; TRBD2 matches 7 bases. The CDR3 has 15 amino acids. The V and J ends lost 5 bases and 4 bases, in that order; junction bases with no gene match: 9. Germline V gene lookup returns CDR1 MNHEY and CDR2 SVGAGI. The DNA of the CDR3 is TGTGCCAGCAGTAAGCCGGGCCGGGAGGCAGATACGCAGTATTTT. Protein product: CASSKPGREADTQYF.

The chain has TRBV9 and TRBJ1-1; 9 positions agree with TRBD1. This CDR3 region has 15 residues. Germline V CDR1 and CDR2: SGDLS, YYNGEE. Germline trimming cut 8 bases from V and 4 bases from J; bases unmatched to any gene: 12. CDR3 protein: CASTPGTGWGTEAFF. CDR3 bases: TGTGCCAGTACGCCCGGGACAGGGTGGGGCACTGAAGCTTTCTTT.